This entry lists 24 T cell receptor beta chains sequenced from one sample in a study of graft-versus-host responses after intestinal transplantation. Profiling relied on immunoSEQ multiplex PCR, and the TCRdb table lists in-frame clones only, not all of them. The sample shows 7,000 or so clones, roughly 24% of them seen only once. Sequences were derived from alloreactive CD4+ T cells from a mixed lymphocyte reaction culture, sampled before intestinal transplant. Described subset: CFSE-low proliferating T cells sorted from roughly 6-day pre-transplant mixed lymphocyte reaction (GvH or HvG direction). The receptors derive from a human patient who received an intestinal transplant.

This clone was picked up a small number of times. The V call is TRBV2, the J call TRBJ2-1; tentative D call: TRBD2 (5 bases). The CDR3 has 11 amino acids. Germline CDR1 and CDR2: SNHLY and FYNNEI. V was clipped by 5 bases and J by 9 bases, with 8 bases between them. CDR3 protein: CASSLSGEQFF. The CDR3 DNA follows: TGTGCCAGCAGTCTAAGCGGTGAGCAGTTCTTC.

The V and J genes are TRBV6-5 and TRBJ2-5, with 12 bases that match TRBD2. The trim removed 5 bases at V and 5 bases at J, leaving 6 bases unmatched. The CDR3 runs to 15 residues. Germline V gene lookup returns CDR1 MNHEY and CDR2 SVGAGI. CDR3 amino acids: CASSLAGGPGETQYF. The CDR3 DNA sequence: TGTGCCAGCAGTCTAGCGGGAGGGCCTGGGGAGACCCAGTACTTC.

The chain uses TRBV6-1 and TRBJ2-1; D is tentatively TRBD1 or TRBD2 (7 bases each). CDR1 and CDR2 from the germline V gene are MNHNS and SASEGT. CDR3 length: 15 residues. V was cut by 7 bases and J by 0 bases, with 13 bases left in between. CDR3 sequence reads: CASIERDSSYNEQFF. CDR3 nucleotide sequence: TGTGCCAGCATCGAGCGGGACAGCTCCTACAATGAGCAGTTCTTC.

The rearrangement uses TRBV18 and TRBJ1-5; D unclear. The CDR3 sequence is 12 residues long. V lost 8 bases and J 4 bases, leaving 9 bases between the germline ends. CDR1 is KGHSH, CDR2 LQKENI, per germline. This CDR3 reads CASSPGNQPQHF. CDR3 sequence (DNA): TGTGCCAGCAGTCCTGGGAATCAGCCCCAGCATTTT.

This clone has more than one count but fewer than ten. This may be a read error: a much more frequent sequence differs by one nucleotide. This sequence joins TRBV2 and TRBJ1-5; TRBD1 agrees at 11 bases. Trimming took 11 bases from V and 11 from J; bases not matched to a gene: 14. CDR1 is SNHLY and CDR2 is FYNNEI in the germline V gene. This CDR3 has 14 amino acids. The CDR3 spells CAGTYRDRGEAQHF. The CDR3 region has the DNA TGTGCCGGCACTTATAGGGACAGGGGGGAAGCCCAGCATTTT.

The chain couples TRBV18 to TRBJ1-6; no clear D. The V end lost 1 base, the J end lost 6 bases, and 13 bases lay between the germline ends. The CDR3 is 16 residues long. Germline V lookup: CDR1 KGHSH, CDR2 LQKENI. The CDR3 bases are TGTGCCAGCTCACCACATCGCGGTGTCCCTAATTCACCCCTCCACTTT. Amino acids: CASSPHRGVPNSPLHF.

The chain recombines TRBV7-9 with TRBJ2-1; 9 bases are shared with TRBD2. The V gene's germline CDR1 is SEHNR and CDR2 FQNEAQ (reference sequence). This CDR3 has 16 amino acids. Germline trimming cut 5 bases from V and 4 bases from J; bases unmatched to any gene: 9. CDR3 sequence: CASSRGRTSDYNEQFF. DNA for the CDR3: TGTGCCAGCAGCAGAGGGCGGACTAGCGATTACAATGAGCAGTTCTTC.

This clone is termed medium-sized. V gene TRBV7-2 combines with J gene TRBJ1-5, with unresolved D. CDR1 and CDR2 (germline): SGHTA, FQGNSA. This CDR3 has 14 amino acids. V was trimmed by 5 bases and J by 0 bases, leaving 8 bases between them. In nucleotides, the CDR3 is TGTGCCAGCAGCGCATTAAATAGCAATCAGCCCCAGCATTTT. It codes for CASSALNSNQPQHF. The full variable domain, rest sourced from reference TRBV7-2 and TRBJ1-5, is GAGVSQSPSNKVTEKGKDVELRCDPISGHTALYWYRQSLGQGLEFLIYFQGNSAPDKSGLPSDRFSAERTGGSVSTLTIQRTQQEDSAVYLCASSALNSNQPQHFGDGTRLSIL.

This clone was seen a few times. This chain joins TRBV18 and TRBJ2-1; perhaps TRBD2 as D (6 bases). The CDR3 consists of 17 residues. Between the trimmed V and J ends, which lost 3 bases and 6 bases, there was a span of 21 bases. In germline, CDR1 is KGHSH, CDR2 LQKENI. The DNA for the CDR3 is TGTGCCAGCTCACCCCCGGGACTCCCGAGGGGTTTCAATGAGCAGTTCTTC. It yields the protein CASSPPGLPRGFNEQFF.

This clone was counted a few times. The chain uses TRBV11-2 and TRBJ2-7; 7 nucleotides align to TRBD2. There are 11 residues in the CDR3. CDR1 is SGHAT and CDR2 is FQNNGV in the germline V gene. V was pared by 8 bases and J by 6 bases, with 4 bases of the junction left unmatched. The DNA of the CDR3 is TGTGCCAGCCGTGGGGGGGGCGAGCAGTACTTC. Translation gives CASRGGGEQYF. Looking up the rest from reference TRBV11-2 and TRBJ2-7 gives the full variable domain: EAGVAQSPRYKIIEKRQSVAFWCNPISGHATLYWYQQILGQGPKLLIQFQNNGVVDDSQLPKDRFSAERLKGVDSTLKIQPAKLEDSAVYLCASRGGGEQYFGPGTRLTVT.

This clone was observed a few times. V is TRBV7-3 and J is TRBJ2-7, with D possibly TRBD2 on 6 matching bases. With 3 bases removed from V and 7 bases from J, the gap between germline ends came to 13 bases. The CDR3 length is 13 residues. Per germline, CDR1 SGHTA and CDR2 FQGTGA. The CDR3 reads CASSFSGTGEQYF. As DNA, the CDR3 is TGTGCCAGCAGCTTTTCAGGGACTGGAGAGCAGTACTTC.

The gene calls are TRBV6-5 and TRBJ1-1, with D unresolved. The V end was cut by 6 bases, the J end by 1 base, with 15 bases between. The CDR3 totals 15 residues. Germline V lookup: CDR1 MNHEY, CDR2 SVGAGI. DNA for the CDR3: TGTGCCAGCAGATGGGCCGAGACGAGGAACACTGAAGCTTTCTTT. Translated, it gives CASRWAETRNTEAFF.

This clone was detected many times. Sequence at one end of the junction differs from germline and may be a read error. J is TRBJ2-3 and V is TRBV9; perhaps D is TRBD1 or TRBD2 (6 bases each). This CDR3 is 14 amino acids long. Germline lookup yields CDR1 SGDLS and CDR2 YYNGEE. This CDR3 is CARSVGGPGDTQYF. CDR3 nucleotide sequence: TGTGCCCGCAGCGTAGGGGGGCCGGGGGATACGCAGTATTTT.

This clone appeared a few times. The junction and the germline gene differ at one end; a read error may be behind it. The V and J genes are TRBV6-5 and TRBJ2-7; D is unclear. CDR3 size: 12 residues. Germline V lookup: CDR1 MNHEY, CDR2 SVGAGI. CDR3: CAISEGFHEQYF. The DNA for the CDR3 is TGTGCCATCAGTGAAGGGTTCCACGAGCAGTACTTC.

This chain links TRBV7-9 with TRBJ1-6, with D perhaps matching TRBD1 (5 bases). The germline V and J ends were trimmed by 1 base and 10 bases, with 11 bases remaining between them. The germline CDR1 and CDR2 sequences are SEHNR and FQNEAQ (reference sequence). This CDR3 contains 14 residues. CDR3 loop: CASSLVGGDSPLHF. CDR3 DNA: TGTGCCAGCAGCTTAGTGGGGGGGGACTCACCCCTCCACTTT.

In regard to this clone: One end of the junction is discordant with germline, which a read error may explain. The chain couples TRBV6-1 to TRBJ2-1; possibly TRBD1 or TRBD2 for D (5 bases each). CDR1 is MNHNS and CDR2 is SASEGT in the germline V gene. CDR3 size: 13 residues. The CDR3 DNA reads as TGTGCCAGCAGTTCCGACCGGGGCCGGGTGGCTCTCTTC. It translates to CASSSDRGRVALF.

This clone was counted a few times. The CDR3 reads CASSHSGTSGSNEQFF. The CDR3 DNA reads TGCGCCAGCAGCCATAGCGGGACTAGCGGGAGCAATGAGCAGTTCTTC. The rearrangement uses TRBV4-1 and TRBJ2-1; TRBD2 matches 14 bases. Germline assignment: CDR1 MGHRA and CDR2 YSYEKL. V was clipped by 3 bases and J by 6 bases; unmatched bases: 4. The CDR3 has 16 amino acids.

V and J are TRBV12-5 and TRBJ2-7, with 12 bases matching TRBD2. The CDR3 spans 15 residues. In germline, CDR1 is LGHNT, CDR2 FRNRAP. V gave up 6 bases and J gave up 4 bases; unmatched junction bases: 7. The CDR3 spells CASGPGLAGIYEQYF. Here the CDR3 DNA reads TGTGCTAGTGGCCCCGGACTAGCGGGGATTTACGAGCAGTACTTC.

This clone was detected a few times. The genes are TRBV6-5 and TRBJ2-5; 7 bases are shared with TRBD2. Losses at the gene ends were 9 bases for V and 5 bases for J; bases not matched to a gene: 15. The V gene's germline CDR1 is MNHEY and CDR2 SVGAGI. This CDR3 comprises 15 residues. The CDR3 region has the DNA TGTGCCAGTTCTCTAGGCGGGAGTTGGAGTGAGACCCAGTACTTC. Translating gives CASSLGGSWSETQYF.

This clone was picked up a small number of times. CDR3 sequence: CASRLGGTQYF. The CDR3 bases are TGTGCCAGCAGGCTCGGGGGGACCCAGTACTTC. The chain uses TRBV6-1 and TRBJ2-5, with a possible D match to TRBD2 (6 bases). From germline, CDR1 is MNHNS and CDR2 SASEGT. The V and J ends lost 6 bases and 7 bases respectively, with 9 bases between them. The CDR3 has 11 residues.

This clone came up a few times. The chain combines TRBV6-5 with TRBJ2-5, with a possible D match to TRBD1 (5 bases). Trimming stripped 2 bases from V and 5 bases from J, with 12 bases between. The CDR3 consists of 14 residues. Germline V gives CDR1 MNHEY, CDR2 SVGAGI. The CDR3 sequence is CASSYRAGLETQYF. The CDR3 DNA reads TGTGCCAGCAGTTACAGGGCAGGGCTGGAGACCCAGTACTTC.

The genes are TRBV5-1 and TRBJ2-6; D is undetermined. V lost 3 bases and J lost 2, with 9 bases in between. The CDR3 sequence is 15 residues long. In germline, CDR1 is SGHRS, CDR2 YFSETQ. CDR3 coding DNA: TGCGCCAGCAGCTCAGGACGGACTGGGGCCAACGTCCTGACTTTC. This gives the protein CASSSGRTGANVLTF. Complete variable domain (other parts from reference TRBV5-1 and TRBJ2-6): KAGVTQTPRYLIKTRGQQVTLSCSPISGHRSVSWYQQTPGQGLQFLFEYFSETQRNKGNFPGRFSGRQFSNSRSEMNVSTLELGDSALYLCASSSGRTGANVLTFGAGSRLTVL.

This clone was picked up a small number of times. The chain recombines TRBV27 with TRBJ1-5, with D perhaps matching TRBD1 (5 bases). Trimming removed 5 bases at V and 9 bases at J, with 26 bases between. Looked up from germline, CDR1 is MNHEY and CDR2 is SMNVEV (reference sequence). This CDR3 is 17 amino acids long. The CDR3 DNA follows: TGTGCCAGCAGTCCTCTCAACCGGGACGGGGGTAATAGGCCCCAGCATTTT. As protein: CASSPLNRDGGNRPQHF.

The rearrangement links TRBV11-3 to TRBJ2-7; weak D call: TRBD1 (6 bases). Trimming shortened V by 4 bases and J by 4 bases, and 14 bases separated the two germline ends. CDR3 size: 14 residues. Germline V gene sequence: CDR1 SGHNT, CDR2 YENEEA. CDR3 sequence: CASSSGRGTYEQYF. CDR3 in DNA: TGTGCCAGCAGCTCGGGGAGAGGGACATACGAGCAGTACTTC.